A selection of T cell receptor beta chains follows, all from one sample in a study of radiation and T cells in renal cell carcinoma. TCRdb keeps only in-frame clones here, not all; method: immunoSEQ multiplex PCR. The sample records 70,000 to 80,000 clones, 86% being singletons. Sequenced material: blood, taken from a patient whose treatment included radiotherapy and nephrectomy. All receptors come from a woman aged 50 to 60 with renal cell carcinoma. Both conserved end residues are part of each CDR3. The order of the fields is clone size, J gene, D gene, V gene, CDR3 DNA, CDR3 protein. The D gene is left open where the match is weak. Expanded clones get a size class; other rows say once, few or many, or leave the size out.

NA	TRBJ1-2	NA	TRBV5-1	TGCGCCAGCAGCTTGGAAGGCTATAACTATGGCTACACCTTC	CASSLEGYNYGYTF
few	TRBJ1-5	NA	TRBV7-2	TGTGCCAGCAGCTTGGCAGGGCAAAAGCCCCAGCATTTT	CASSLAGQKPQHF
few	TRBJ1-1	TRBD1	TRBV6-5	TGTGCCAGCAGTCAAGGGGGCACGGCTTTCTTT	CASSQGGTAFF
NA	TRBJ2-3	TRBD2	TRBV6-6	TGTGCCAGCAGTTATGGTTTCACTAGCGGAGATACGCAGTATTTT	CASSYGFTSGDTQYF
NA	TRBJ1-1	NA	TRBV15	TGTGCCACCAGCAGAGATCTAGTTGGCACTGAAGCTTTCTTT	CATSRDLVGTEAFF
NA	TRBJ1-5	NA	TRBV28	TGTGCCAGCGGGAGGGGAGGTTTGACCCAGCATTTT	CASGRGGLTQHF
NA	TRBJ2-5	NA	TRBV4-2	TGTGCCAGCAGCCAAGTGGGGACAGAGACCCAGTACTTC	CASSQVGTETQYF
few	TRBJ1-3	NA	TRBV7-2	TGTGCCAGCAGCTCTCAAGGGACCTCTGGAAACACCATATATTTT	CASSSQGTSGNTIYF
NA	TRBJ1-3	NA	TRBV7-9	TGTGCCAGCAGCTTGGGAACAGGGAAAGGCTCTGGAAACACCATATATTTT	CASSLGTGKGSGNTIYF
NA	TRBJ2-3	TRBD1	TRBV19	TGTGCCAGTAGTGTAGGGGCAGGGGGCAGCACAGATACGCAGTATTTT	CASSVGAGGSTDTQYF
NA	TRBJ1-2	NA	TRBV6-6	TGTGCCAGCAGTTACTCGTTTGCGGGTCTTTATGGCTACACCTTC	CASSYSFAGLYGYTF
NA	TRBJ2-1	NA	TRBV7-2	TGTGCCAGCAGCTTAGCACAGGGCCATGAGCAGTTCTTC	CASSLAQGHEQFF
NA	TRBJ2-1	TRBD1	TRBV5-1	TGCGCCAGCAGCTTCCAGACAGGGGTCGGCAATGAGCAGTTCTTC	CASSFQTGVGNEQFF
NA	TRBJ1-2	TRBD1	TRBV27	TGTGCCAGCAGTCGGGTCGGGACAGGGGGCGGCTATGGCTACACCTTC	CASSRVGTGGGYGYTF
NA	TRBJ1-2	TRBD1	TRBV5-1	TGCGCCAGCAGCGAAGACTATGCCGGGACAGGAGCCTATGGCTACACCTTC	CASSEDYAGTGAYGYTF
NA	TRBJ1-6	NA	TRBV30	TGTGCCTGGACGGACGCGAATAATTCACCCCTCCACTTT	CAWTDANNSPLHF
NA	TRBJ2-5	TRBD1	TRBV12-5	TGTGCTAGTGGTTTGGTAACAGGGGGCGCTGAGACCCAGTACTTC	CASGLVTGGAETQYF
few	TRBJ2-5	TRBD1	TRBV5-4	TGTGCCAGCAGCAATGGGGACAGGGGCGACCAAGAGACCCAGTACTTC	CASSNGDRGDQETQYF
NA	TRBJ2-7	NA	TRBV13	TGTGCCAGCAGCTTAGGGGTAGCTTTGGGGCGCGAGCAGTACTTC	CASSLGVALGREQYF
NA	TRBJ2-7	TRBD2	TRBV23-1	TGCGCCAGCACTCGACTAGCGGACTCCTACGAGCAGTACTTC	CASTRLADSYEQYF